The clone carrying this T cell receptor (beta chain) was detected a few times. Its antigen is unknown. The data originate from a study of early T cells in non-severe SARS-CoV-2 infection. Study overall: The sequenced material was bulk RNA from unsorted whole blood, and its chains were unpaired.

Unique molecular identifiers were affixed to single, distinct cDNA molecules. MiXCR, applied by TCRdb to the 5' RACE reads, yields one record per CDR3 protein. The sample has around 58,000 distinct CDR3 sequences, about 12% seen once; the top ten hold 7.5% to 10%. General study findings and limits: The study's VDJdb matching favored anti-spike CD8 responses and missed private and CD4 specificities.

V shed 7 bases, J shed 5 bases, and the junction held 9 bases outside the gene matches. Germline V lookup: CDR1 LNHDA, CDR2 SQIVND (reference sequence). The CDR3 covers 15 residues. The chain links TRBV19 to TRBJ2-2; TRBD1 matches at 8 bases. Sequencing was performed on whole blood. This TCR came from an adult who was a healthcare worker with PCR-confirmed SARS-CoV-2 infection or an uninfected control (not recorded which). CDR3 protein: CASTQTGARTGELFF. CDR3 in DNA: TGTGCCAGTACTCAGACAGGGGCAAGAACCGGGGAGCTGTTTTTT.